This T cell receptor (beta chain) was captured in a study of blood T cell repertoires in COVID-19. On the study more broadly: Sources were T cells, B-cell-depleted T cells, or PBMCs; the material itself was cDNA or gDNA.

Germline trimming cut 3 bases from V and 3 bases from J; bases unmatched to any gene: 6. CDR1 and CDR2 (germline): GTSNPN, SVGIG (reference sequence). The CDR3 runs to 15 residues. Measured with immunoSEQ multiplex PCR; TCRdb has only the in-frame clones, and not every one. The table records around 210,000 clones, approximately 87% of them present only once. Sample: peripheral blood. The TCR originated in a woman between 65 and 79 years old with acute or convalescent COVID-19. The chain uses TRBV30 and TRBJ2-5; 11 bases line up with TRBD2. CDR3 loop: CAWRQIAGGKETQYF. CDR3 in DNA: TGTGCCTGGAGGCAGATAGCGGGAGGGAAAGAGACCCAGTACTTC.